Detailed here is one T cell receptor beta chain. Its antigen is unknown. Every patient had bone marrow sampled while the disease was active. This record belongs to a study of read filtering for tumor transcriptome and immune sequencing. Overall study context: Per sample, TCR-region reads ranged about 4 to 10.27 million by IR-seq, roughly 80 to 1,300 by RNA-seq. Findings of the study overall: Compared with RNA-seq, IR-seq gave much higher clonotype depth and reliability. The sorted CD138-negative fraction was a mixed bone marrow immune population, not purified T cells.

This CDR3 spans 16 amino acids. Trimming shortened V by 0 bases and J by 2 bases, and 13 bases separated the two germline ends. Germline V gene lookup returns CDR1 SGHRS and CDR2 YFSETQ. Molecular barcoded adaptors covering alpha/delta and beta/gamma chains were used on 400 ng RNA. TCRdb processed the reads anew with MiXCR; each CDR3 protein has one entry. There are 100,000 to 150,000 distinct CDR3 sequences in the sample; under 15% occur only once, and approximately 10% lies in the top ten. The chain employs TRBV5-1 and TRBJ2-3, with D possibly being TRBD1 or TRBD2 (5 bases each). The sequencing sample was made of a population of CD138-negative cells sorted from bone marrow. The TCR was taken from a donor at least 40 years old with multiple myeloma. Written as DNA, the CDR3 is TGCGCCAGCAGCTTGGATCTGAGGGGATCCACAGATACGCAGTATTTT. It codes for CASSLDLRGSTDTQYF.